This TCR beta chain is from a study of blood T cell repertoires in COVID-19. The overall study: COVID-19 samples, acute and convalescent, were from the United States, Italy and Spain. Sources were T cells, B-cell-depleted T cells, or PBMCs; the material itself was cDNA or gDNA.

As processed by the authors: Quantification of nucleated cells was approximated via reference gene primer amplification. Some clones are missing from TCRdb's copy, which holds only in-frame ones; the method was immunoSEQ multiplex PCR. V and J calls and clone size follow that table, whereas D and trimming were derived from the DNA. This table has 150,000 to 200,000 clones, 81% appearing once. In germline, CDR1 is LGHNA, CDR2 YNFKEQ. This CDR3 spans 18 amino acids. Trimming took 8 bases from V and 3 from J; bases not matched to a gene: 18. The receptor was derived from a man in his fifties or sixties with active or convalescent COVID-19. The chain joins TRBV4-2 to TRBJ2-3; 9 bases match TRBD2. Material: peripheral blood. The CDR3 spells CASRSMGSGGYGTDTQYF. As DNA, the CDR3 is TGTGCCAGCCGATCCATGGGTAGCGGGGGATATGGTACAGATACGCAGTATTTT.